This T cell receptor beta chain was captured in a study of cytomegalovirus exposure and HLA in healthy donors. Points from the study as a whole: Productive status was seen about 87% or about 30% of the time for most TCR beta V segments in an earlier analysis. A cluster of highly shared sequence variants was likely a sequencing artifact. In a later analysis, most CMV-associated TCR beta chains appeared HLA-restricted.

At sampling all donors were nominally healthy, likely with unrecorded immune exposures. PCR used 60 Vbeta primers and 13 Jbeta primers. TCRdb keeps only in-frame clones here, not all; method: immunoSEQ multiplex PCR. The sample lists fewer than 120,000 clones, roughly four fifths occurring once. Remarks on this clone: Its antigen is as yet unknown.

Sequenced material: PBMCs. The TCR comes from a woman between 25 and 40 years old in good health and CMV-seronegative.

CDR3 sequence: CASSFQDRGTYEQYF. The CDR3 region has the DNA TGTGCCAGCAGCTTCCAGGACAGGGGCACCTACGAGCAGTACTTC. The chain combines TRBV7-8 with TRBJ2-7, with 9 bases fitting TRBD1. V shed 3 bases and J 2 bases; nucleotides not matched to a gene: 5. This CDR3 is 15 amino acids long. Germline V gene data show CDR1 as SGHVS and CDR2 as FQNEAQ. The full variable domain, completed using reference TRBV7-8 and TRBJ2-7, is GAGVSQSPRYKVAKRGQDVALRCDPISGHVSLFWYQQALGQGPEFLTYFQNEAQLDKSGLPSDRFFAERPEGSVSTLKIQRTQQEDSAVYLCASSFQDRGTYEQYFGPGTRLTVT.